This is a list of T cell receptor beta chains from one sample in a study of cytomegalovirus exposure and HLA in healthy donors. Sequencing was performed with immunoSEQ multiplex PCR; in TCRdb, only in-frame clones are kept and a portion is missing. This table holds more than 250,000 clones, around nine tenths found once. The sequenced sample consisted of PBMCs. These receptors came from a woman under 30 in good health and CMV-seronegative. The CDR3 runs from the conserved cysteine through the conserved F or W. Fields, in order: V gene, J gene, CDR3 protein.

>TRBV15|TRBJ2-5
CATNSGGETQYF
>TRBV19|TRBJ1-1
CASREQGETEAFF
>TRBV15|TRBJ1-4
CATSRVLGQGNEKLFF
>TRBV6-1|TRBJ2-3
CASSEIGLAGQDTQYF
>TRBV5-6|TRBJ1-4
CAGARTDRHLLTNEKLFF
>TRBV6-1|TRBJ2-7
CASSEGEGSSYEQYF
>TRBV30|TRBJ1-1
CAWSPGFPGGVTEAFF
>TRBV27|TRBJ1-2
CASSSRGGYTF
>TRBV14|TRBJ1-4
CASSHAGDRPGGEKLFF
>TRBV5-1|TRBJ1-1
CASSMDRGGTEAFF
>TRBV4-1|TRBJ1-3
CASSQIQDTIYF
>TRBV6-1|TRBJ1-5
CASQTGSNQPQHF
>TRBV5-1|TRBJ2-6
CASSLAGNGANVLTF
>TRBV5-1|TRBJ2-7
CASTPDRGGAGEQYF
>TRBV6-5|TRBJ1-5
CASSSQAGRAQHF
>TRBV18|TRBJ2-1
CASSQDRGPFNEQFF
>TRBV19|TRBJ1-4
CASSHRASNEKLFF
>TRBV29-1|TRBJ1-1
CSVGEADTEAFF
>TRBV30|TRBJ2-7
CAWEGGRGHEQYF
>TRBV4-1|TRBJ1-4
CASGTGVTEKLFF
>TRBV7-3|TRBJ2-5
CASSPGVAGEETQYF
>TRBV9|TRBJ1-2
CASSHGGGQPNFSRGYTF
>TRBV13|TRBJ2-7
CASSLGRGGGPYEQYF
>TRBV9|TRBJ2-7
CASSLGQGWEQYF
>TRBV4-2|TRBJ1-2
CASSQDQRDRGANYGYTF
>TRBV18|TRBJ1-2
CASSLSKGVGYGYTF
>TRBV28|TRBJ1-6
CASGPLLGETNNSPLHF
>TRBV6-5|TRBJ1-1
CASSLKSVWAFF
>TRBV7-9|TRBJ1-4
CSSSAGFNEKLFF
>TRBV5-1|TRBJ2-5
CASSLGRLAGTETQYF
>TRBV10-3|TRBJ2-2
CAIIDREDTGELFF
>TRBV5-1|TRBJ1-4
CANQGAGKKLFF
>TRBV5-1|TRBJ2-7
CASSRWTGTGADRGEQYF
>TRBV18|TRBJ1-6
CASSPKRDSPLHF
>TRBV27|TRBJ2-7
CASSSGFEQYF
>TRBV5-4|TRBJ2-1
CASSAAVQSHNEQFF
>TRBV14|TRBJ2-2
CASSPDSNTGELFF
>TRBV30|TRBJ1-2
CAWDGDRGIYGYTF
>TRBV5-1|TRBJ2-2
CASSVTPTNTGELFF
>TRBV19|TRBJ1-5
CASSRYFNSNQPQHF
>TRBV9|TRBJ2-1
CASSAPPGGTHNEQFF
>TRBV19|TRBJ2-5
CASSMAVAGPIQETQYF
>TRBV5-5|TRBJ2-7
CASSVWDRAASEQYF
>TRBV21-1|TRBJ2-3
CASPKGSGRLTDTQYF
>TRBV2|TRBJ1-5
CASRGRQGADDQPQHF
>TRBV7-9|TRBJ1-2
CASSLGQDRAGYTF
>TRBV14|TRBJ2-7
CASRQTRAPYYEQYF
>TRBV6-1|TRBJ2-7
CASSDGTLVAQYF
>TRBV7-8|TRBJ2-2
CASSLALQGDTGELFF